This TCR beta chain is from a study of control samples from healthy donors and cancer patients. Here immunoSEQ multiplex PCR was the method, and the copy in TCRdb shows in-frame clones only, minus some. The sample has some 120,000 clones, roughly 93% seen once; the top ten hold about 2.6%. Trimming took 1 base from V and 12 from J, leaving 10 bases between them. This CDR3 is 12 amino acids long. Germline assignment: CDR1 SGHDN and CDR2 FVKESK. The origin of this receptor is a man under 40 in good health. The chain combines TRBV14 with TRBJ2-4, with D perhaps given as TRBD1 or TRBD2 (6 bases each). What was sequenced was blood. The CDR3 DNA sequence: TGTGCCAGCAGCCAAGGGGGGGCGTATCAGTACTTC. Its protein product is CASSQGGAYQYF.